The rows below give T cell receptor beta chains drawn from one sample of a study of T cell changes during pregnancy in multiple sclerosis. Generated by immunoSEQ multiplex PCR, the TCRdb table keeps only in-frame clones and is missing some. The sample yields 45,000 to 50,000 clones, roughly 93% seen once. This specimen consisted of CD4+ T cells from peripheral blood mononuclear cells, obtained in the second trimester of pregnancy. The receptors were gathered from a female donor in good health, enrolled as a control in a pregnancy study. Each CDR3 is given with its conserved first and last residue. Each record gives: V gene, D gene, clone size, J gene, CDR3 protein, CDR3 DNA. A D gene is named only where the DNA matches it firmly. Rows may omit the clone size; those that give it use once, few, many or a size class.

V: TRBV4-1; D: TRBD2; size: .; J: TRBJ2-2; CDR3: CASSQGGSGGPNTGELFF; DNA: TGCGCCAGCAGCCAAGGGGGTAGCGGGGGCCCGAACACCGGGGAGCTGTTTTTT
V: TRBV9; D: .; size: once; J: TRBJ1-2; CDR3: CASSTGTNYGYTF; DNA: TGTGCCAGCAGCACGGGGACTAACTATGGCTACACCTTC
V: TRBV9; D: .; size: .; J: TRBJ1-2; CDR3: CASSTLDNYGYTF; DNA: TGTGCCAGCAGCACCCTGGACAATTATGGCTACACCTTC
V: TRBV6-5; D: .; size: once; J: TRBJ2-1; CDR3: CASSYGLLGGNEQFF; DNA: TGTGCCAGCAGTTACGGACTGCTAGGCGGGAATGAGCAGTTCTTC
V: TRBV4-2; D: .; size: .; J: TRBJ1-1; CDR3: CASSQGATEAFF; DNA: TGTGCCAGCAGCCAAGGTGCGACTGAAGCTTTCTTT
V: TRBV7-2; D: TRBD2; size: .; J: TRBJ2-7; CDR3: CASSPGLAETYEQYF; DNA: TGTGCCAGCAGCCCGGGACTAGCGGAGACCTACGAGCAGTACTTC
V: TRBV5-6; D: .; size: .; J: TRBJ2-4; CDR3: CASSGTGHPIQYF; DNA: TGTGCCAGCAGCGGGACGGGACATCCCATTCAGTACTTC
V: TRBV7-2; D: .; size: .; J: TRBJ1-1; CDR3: CASRPTRGYTEAFF; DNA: TGTGCCAGCAGGCCTACCAGGGGTTACACTGAAGCTTTCTTT
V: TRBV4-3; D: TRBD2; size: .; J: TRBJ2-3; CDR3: CASSQGGRGAGTDTQYF; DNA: TGCGCCAGCAGCCAAGGGGGGCGGGGGGCCGGGACAGATACGCAGTATTTT
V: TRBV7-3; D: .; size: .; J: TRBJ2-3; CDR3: CASSFSGPNTDTQYF; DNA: TGTGCCAGCAGCTTTAGCGGCCCTAACACAGATACGCAGTATTTT
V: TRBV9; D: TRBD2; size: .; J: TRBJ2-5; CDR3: CASSPPGGGRETQYF; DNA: TGTGCCAGCAGCCCCCCCGGCGGGGGGCGAGAGACCCAGTACTTC
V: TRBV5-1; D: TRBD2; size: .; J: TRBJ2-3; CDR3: CASSLGGLAGAITDTQYF; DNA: TGCGCCAGCAGCTTGGGCGGACTAGCGGGGGCGATCACAGATACGCAGTATTTT
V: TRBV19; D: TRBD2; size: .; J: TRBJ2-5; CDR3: CASSILAGAQETQYF; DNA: TGTGCCAGTAGTATACTAGCGGGGGCCCAAGAGACCCAGTACTTC
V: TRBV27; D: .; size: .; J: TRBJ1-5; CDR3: CASSLGRRSNQPQHF; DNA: TGTGCCAGCAGTTTAGGGCGTAGGAGCAATCAGCCCCAGCATTTT
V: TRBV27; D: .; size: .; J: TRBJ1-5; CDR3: CASSPGDTISNQPQHF; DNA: TGTGCCAGCAGTCCCGGGGACACTATTAGCAATCAGCCCCAGCATTTT
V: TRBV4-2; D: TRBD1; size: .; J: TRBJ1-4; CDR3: CASSLRDRDNEKLFF; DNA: TGTGCCAGCAGCCTCCGGGACAGGGATAATGAAAAACTGTTTTTT